These 13 T cell receptor beta chains came from one sample sequenced in a study of T cells in Graves' hyperthyroidism and ophthalmopathy. Amplified TCR beta CDR3 regions came from RNA transcripts. The primer set for the first-round RT-PCR of the TCR CDR3 was HTBI. From the multiplex PCR reads, TCRdb called clonotypes with MiXCR, one entry per CDR3 protein. In the table there are hundreds of thousands of distinct CDR3 sequences, around 19% of which are singletons. Sequencing used blood. These receptor sequences come from a woman between 50 and 59 years old with Graves' hyperthyroidism that later progressed to Graves' ophthalmopathy.

This clonotype was detected ten times or more. The chain uses TRBV11-2 and TRBJ1-1, with TRBD1 matching 7 bases. Germline CDR1 is SGHAT and CDR2 is FQNNGV. The CDR3 spans 14 residues. V trimming: 5 bases; J trimming: 7 bases; junction bases outside the gene matches: 10. CDR3 in DNA: TGTGCCAGCAGCCCGGACAGGTCTCAATATGAAGCTTTCTTT. This gives the protein CASSPDRSQYEAFF.

This clonotype has ten or more counts. The chain combines TRBV30 with TRBJ1-1; D is perhaps TRBD1 (5 bases). The V gene's germline CDR1 is GTSNPN and CDR2 SVGIG (reference sequence). With 7 bases removed from V and 4 bases from J, the gap between germline ends came to 16 bases. The CDR3 extends over 13 amino acids. Here the CDR3 reads CAYTPSGPTEAFF. Here the CDR3 DNA reads TGTGCCTATACCCCCTCGGGGCCCACTGAAGCTTTCTTT.

This clonotype was seen many times. The chain uses TRBV5-1 and TRBJ2-5, with D possibly TRBD1 on 6 matching bases. Deletions cut 5 bases from V and 3 bases from J, with 17 bases between. CDR1 is SGHRS and CDR2 is YFSETQ in the germline V gene. The CDR3 loop spans 15 amino acids. The CDR3 sequence is CASSNYRQAEETQYF. CDR3 in DNA: TGCGCCAGCAGTAATTACAGACAGGCCGAAGAGACCCAGTACTTC.

V and J are TRBV19 and TRBJ2-7; TRBD1 matches 7 bases. V shed 4 bases, J shed 3 bases, and the junction held 9 bases outside the gene matches. The CDR3 contains 15 residues. Germline assignment: CDR1 LNHDA and CDR2 SQIVND (reference sequence). CDR3 DNA sequence: TGTGCCAGTAGTAAGATAACAGGGGCGATCTACGAGCAGTACTTC. Protein sequence: CASSKITGAIYEQYF. Full variable domain (missing parts from reference TRBV19 and TRBJ2-7): DGGITQSPKYLFRKEGQNVTLSCEQNLNHDAMYWYRQDPGQGLRLIYYSQIVNDFQKGDIAEGYSVSREKKESFPLTVTSAQKNPTAFYLCASSKITGAIYEQYFGPGTRLTVT.

The chain joins TRBV10-3 to TRBJ2-1; the match to TRBD1 covers 9 bases. Trimming removed 6 bases from V and 6 bases from J; junction bases left unmatched: 6. The length of the CDR3 is 14 residues. Looked up from germline, CDR1 is ENHRY and CDR2 is SYGVKD. The CDR3 spells CAIREGDRVNEQFF. CDR3 DNA sequence: TGTGCCATCAGGGAGGGGGACAGGGTCAATGAGCAGTTCTTC.

The rearrangement joins TRBV9 to TRBJ1-6; the D gene is possibly TRBD1 (5 bases). V lost 1 base, J lost 11 bases, and 13 bases lay in between. The germline V gene encodes CDR1 SGDLS and CDR2 YYNGEE. The CDR3 runs to 14 residues. CDR3 sequence: CASSVWGDWTPLHF. CDR3 in DNA: TGTGCCAGCAGCGTATGGGGCGATTGGACACCCCTCCACTTT.

The CDR3 DNA is TGCAGTGCTAGGCTTGAACACCGGCCTCGGCAAACAACTAATGAAAAACTGTTTTTT. This gives the protein CSARLEHRPRQTTNEKLFF. The chain links TRBV20-1 to TRBJ1-4, with unresolved D. There are 19 residues in the CDR3. The germline V gene has CDR1 DFQATT and CDR2 SNEGSKA (reference sequence). V dropped 3 bases and J dropped 0 bases, with 23 bases sitting between them.

This rearrangement joins TRBV7-8 to TRBJ1-5; D might be TRBD1 (5 bases). The CDR3 runs to 12 residues. V lost 5 bases to trimming and J lost 12 bases, with 14 bases between them. Germline-derived CDR1 and CDR2 are SGHVS and FQNEAQ. This CDR3 reads CASSPSGTDQHF. DNA of the CDR3: TGTGCCAGCAGCCCAAGCGGGACTGACCAGCATTTT.

As concerns this clonotype: It may be a read error: a sequence one base away is much more abundant. V and J are TRBV2 and TRBJ1-5; D gene uncertain. From germline, CDR1 is SNHLY and CDR2 FYNNEI. The CDR3 has 13 residues. The CDR3 coding sequence is TGTGCCAGCAGTGGGGAAGAGAATCAGCTCCAGCATTTT. As protein: CASSGEENQLQHF.

This clonotype was picked up many times. The V gene is TRBV3-1, the J gene TRBJ2-3; a possible D gene is TRBD1 (5 bases). In germline, CDR1 is LGHDT, CDR2 YNNKEL (reference sequence). The CDR3 is 14 residues long. V lost 1 base and J lost 5, with 10 bases in between. In DNA form, the CDR3 reads TGTGCCAGCAGCCAAGCGCCTCAGGGAGATACGCAGTATTTT. This gives the protein CASSQAPQGDTQYF.

V and J are TRBV7-2 and TRBJ1-4, with TRBD1 identical over 8 bases. The germline V gene encodes CDR1 SGHTA and CDR2 FQGNSA. Trimming cost V 5 bases and J 7 bases; bases outside gene matches: 9. This CDR3 has 15 residues. The CDR3 sequence: CASSTGQGDIEKLFF. The CDR3 DNA is TGTGCCAGCAGCACTGGACAGGGTGATATTGAAAAACTGTTTTTT.

This clonotype was counted at least ten times. V usage is TRBV3-1 and J usage is TRBJ1-5; D is ambiguous. The CDR3 consists of 16 residues. The V gene lost 1 base and the J gene lost 3 bases, with 13 bases spanning the gap. Germline values: CDR1 LGHDT, CDR2 YNNKEL (reference sequence). CDR3 region: CASSQGQINLNQPQHF. CDR3 bases: TGTGCCAGCAGCCAAGGACAAATAAACCTCAATCAGCCCCAGCATTTT.

As concerns this clonotype: At one end, the junction sequence differs from germline, possibly due to a read error. The V call is TRBV6-2 or TRBV6-3, the J call TRBJ1-2; TRBD1 matches at 9 bases. Looked up from germline, CDR1 is MNHEY and CDR2 is SVGEGT. The CDR3 sequence is 13 residues long. CDR3 amino acids: CASSGQGNYSYTF. The CDR3 nucleotides read TGTGCCAGCAGTGGACAGGGGAACTATAGCTACACCTTC.